This T cell receptor (beta chain) was retrieved from a study of early T cells in non-severe SARS-CoV-2 infection. Study-level information: Sequencing input comprised bulk RNA from unsorted whole blood; chain pairing was not available.

Overall study results and limits: Clonotype matching in VDJdb favored anti-spike CD8 responses and did not capture private and CD4 specificities.

CDR1 and CDR2 from the germline V gene are GTSNPN and SVGIG (reference sequence). The J segment lost 12 bases and the V segment lost 1 base, leaving 7 bases of the junction unmatched. This CDR3 is 12 amino acids long. This clonotype was counted many times. Its target is not known. Unique molecular identifiers (one per individual cDNA molecule) were attached. TCRdb independently ran MiXCR on the 5' RACE reads; one entry per CDR3 protein. The data show 50,000 to 65,000 distinct CDR3 sequences, with about 7.7% seen just once and 10% held by the top ten. The sample here was whole blood, taken at baseline. This clonotype was sampled from an adult who was a healthcare worker with PCR-confirmed SARS-CoV-2 infection or an uninfected control (not recorded which). The chain recombines TRBV30 with TRBJ1-1; 8 bases line up with TRBD1. The CDR3 DNA reads TGTGCCTGGAGTGAGAGGACAGGGCCAACTTTCTTT. Translating gives CAWSERTGPTFF.